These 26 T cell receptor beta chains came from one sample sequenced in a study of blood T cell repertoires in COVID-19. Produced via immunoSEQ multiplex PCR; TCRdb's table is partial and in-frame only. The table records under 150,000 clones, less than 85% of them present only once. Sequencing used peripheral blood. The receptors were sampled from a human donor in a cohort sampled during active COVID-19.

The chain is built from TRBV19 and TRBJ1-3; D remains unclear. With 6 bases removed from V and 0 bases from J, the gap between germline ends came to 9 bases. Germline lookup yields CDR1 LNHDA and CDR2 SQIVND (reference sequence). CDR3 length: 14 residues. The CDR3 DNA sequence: TGTGCCAGTAGGCTAAGGAGCTCTGGAAACACCATATATTTT. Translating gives CASRLRSSGNTIYF.

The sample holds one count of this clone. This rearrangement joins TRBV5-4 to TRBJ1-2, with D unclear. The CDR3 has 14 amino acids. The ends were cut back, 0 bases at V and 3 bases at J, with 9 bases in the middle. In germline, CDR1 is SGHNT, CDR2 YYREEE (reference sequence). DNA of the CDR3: TGTGCCAGCAGCTTGGGGATGGCGGACTATGGCTACACCTTC. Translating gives CASSLGMADYGYTF.

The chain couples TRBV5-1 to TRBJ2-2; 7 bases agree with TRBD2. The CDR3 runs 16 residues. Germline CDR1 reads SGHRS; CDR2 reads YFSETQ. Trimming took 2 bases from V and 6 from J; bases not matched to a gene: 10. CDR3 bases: TGCGCCAGCAGCTTAAGGACTAGTAGAGATGCCGGGGAGCTGTTTTTT. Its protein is CASSLRTSRDAGELFF.

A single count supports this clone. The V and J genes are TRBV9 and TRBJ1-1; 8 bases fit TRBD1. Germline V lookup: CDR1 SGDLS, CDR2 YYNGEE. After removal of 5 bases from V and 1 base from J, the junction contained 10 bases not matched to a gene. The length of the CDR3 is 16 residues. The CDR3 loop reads CASRSSGGIENTEAFF. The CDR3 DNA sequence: TGTGCCAGCAGGAGTTCAGGGGGCATAGAGAACACTGAAGCTTTCTTT.

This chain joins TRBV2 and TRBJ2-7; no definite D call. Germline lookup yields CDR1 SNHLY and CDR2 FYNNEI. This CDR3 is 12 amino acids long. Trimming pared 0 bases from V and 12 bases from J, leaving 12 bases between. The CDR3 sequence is CASSEALGHGYF. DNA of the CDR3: TGTGCCAGCAGTGAAGCGCTTGGCCATGGGTACTTC. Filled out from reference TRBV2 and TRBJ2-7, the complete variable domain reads EPEVTQTPSHQVTQMGQEVILRCVPISNHLYFYWYRQILGQKVEFLVSFYNNEISEKSEIFDDQFSVERPDGSNFTLKIRSTKLEDSAMYFCASSEALGHGYFGPGTRLTVT.

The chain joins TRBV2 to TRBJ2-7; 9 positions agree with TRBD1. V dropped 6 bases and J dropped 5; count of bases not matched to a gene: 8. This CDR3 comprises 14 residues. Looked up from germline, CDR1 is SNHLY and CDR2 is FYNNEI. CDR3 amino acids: CASRRTGDRNEQYF. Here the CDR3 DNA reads TGTGCCAGCAGAAGGACAGGGGACCGCAACGAGCAGTACTTC.

The CDR3 region has the DNA TGTGCCAGCAGTTTACCTTATAGTGGGGGGTCGAAGTGGGGCTACACCTTC. This gives the protein CASSLPYSGGSKWGYTF. The V call is TRBV28, the J call TRBJ1-2; possible D gene TRBD1, 5 bases. CDR1 is MDHEN and CDR2 is SYDVKM in the germline V gene. V lost 2 bases and J 8 bases, leaving 24 bases between the germline ends. CDR3 size: 17 residues.

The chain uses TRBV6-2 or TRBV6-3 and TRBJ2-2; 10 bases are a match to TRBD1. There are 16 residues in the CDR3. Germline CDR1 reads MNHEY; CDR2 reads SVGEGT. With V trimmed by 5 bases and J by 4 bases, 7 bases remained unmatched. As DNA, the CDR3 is TGTGCCAGCAGTCAAGGGACAGGGGTATTCACCGGGGAGCTGTTTTTT. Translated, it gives CASSQGTGVFTGELFF.

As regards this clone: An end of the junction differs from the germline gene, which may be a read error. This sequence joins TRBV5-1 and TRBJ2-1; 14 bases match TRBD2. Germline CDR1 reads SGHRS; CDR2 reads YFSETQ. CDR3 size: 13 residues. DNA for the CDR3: TGCGCCAGCAGCTTTGGACTAGCGGGGGGTTTGGTCTTC. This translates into CASSFGLAGGLVF.

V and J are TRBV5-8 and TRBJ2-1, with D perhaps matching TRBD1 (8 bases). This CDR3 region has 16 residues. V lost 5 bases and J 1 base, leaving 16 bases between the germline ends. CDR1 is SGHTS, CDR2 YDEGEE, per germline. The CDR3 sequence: CASSRGQGGSYNEQFF. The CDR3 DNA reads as TGTGCCAGCAGTCGAGGACAGGGAGGGTCCTACAATGAGCAGTTCTTC. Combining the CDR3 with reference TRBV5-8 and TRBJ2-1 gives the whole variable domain EAGVTQSPTHLIKTRGQQATLRCSPISGHTSVYWYQQALGLGLQFLLWYDEGEERNRGNFPPRFSGRQFPNYSSELNVNALELEDSALYLCASSRGQGGSYNEQFFGPGTRLTVL.

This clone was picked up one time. The CDR3 sequence is CASNPVISGGLERWYF. The CDR3 DNA reads TGTGCCAGCAACCCGGTAATTAGCGGGGGGCTTGAAAGATGGTATTTT. V is TRBV28 and J is TRBJ2-3; 10 bases are shared with TRBD2. CDR3 length equals 16 residues. Germline V gene lookup returns CDR1 MDHEN and CDR2 SYDVKM. J gave up 14 bases and V 7 bases, and 21 bases lay outside the gene matches.

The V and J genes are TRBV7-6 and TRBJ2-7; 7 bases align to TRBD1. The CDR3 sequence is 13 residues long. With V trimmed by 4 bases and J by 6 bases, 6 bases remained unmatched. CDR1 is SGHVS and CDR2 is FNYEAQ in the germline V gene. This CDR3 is CASSSRQGGEQYF. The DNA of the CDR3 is TGTGCCAGCAGCTCTCGACAGGGTGGCGAGCAGTACTTC.

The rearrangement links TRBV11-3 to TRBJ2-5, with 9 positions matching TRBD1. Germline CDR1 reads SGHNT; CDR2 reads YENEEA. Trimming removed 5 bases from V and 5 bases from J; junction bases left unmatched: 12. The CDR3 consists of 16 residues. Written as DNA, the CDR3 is TGTGCCAGCAGCCTAAGGGCGGGACAGGGAGAGGAGACCCAGTACTTC. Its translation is CASSLRAGQGEETQYF. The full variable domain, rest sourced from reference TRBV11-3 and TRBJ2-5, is EAGVVQSPRYKIIEKKQPVAFWCNPISGHNTLYWYLQNLGQGPELLIRYENEEAVDDSQLPKDRFSAERLKGVDSTLKIQPAELGDSAVYLCASSLRAGQGEETQYFGPGTRLLVL.

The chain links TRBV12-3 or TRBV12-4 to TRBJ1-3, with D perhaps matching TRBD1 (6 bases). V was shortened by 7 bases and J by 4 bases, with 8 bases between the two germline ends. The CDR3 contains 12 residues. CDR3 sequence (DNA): TGTGCCAGCACTGACAGGGGAAACACCATATATTTT. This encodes CASTDRGNTIYF.

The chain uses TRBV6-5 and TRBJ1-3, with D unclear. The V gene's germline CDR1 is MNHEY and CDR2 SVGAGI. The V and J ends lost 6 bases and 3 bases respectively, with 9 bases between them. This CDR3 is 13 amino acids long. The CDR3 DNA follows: TGTGCCAGCAGAGAGGCGTTTGGAAACACCATATATTTT. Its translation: CASREAFGNTIYF.

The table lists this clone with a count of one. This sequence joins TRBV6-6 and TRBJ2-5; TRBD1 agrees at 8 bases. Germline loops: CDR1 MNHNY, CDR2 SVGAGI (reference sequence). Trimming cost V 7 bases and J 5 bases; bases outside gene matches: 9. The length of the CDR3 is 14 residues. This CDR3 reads CASTASGGRETQYF. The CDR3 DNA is TGTGCCAGCACCGCCTCAGGGGGCAGGGAGACCCAGTACTTC.

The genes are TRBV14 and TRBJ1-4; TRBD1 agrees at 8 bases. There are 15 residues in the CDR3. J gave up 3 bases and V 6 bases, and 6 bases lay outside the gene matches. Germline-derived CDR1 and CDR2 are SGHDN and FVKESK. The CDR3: CASRYRTGPNEKLFF. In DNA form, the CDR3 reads TGTGCCAGCAGATATCGGACAGGGCCTAATGAAAAACTGTTTTTT.

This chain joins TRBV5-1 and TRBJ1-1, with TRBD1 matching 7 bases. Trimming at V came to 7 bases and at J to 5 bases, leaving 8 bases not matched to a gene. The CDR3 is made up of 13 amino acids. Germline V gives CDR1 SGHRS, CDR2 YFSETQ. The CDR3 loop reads CASSLGGSTEAFF. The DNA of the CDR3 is TGCGCCAGCTCATTAGGGGGCAGTACTGAAGCTTTCTTT.

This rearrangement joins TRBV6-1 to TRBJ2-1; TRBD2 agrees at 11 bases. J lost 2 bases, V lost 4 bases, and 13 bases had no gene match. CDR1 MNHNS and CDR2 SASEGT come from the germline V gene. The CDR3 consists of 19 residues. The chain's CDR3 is CASSVKALAGGLTYNEQFF. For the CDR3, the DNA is TGTGCCAGCAGTGTTAAAGCTCTAGCGGGGGGCCTAACCTACAATGAGCAGTTCTTC.

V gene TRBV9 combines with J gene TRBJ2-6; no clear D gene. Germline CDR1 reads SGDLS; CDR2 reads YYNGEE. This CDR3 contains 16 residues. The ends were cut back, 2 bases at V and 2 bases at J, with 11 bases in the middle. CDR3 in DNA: TGTGCCAGCAGCGTCCCCTCAACGGCTGGGGCCAACGTCCTGACTTTC. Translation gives CASSVPSTAGANVLTF.

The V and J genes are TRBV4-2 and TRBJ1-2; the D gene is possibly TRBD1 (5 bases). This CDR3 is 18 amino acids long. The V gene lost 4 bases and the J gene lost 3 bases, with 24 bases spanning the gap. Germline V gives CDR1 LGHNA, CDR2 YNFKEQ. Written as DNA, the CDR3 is TGTGCCAGCAGCCTTAGGGGCCTCAGGGAGGGGAATGACTATGGCTACACCTTC. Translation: CASSLRGLREGNDYGYTF.

CDR3 DNA sequence: TGTGCCAGCAGCCTGGGACAGGGGCCGTACGAGCAGTACTTC. It codes for CASSLGQGPYEQYF. This chain connects TRBV9 to TRBJ2-7; 10 bases agree with TRBD1. Germline V gene sequence: CDR1 SGDLS, CDR2 YYNGEE. After removal of 4 bases from V and 4 bases from J, the junction contained 5 bases not matched to a gene. The CDR3 loop spans 14 amino acids.

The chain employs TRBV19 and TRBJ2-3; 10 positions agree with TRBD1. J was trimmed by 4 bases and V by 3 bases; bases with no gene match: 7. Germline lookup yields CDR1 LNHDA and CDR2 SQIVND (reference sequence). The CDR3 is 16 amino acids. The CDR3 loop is CASSMGQGWMADTQYF. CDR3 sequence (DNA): TGTGCCAGTAGTATGGGACAGGGGTGGATGGCAGATACGCAGTATTTT.

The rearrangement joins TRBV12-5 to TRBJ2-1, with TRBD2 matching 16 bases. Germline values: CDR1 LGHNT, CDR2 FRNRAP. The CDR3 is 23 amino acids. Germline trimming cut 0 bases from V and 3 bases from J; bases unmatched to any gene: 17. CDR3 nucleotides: TGTGCTAGTGGTTTGGTTCCCCTTCTCCCGGGACTAGCGGGGGGGCCCATCTACAATGAGCAGTTCTTC. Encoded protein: CASGLVPLLPGLAGGPIYNEQFF.

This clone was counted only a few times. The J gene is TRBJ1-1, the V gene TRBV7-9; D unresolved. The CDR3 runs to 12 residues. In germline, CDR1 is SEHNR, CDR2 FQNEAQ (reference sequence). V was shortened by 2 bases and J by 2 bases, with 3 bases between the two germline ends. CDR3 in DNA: TGTGCCAGCAGCTTAAGCAACACTGAAGCTTTCTTT. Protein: CASSLSNTEAFF.

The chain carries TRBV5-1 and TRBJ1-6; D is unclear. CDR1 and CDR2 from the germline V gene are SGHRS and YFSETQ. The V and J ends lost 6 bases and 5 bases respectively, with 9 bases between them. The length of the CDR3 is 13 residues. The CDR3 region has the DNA TGCGCCAGCACCGAGGAAAATAATTCACCCCTCCACTTT. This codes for CASTEENNSPLHF.